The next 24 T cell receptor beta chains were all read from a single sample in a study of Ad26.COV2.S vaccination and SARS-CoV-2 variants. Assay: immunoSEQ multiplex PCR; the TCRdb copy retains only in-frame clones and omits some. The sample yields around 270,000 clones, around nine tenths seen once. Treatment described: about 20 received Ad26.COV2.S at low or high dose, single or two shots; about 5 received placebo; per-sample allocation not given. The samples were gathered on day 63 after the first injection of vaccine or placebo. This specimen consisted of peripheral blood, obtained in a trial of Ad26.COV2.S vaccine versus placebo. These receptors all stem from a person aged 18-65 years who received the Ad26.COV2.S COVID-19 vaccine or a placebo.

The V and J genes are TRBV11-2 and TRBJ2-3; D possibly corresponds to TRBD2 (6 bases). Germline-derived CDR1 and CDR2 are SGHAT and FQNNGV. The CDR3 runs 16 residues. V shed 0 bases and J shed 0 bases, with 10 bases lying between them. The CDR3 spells CASSLDKGRSTDTQYF. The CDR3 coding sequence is TGTGCCAGCAGCTTAGATAAGGGGAGGAGCACAGATACGCAGTATTTT.

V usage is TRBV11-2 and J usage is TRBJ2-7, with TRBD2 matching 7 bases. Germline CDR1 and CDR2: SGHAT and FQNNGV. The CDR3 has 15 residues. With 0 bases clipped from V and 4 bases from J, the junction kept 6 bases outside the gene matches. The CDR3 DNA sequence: TGTGCCAGCAGCTTAGAGCCCCGGGGGGAGTACGAGCAGTACGTC. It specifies CASSLEPRGEYEQYV.

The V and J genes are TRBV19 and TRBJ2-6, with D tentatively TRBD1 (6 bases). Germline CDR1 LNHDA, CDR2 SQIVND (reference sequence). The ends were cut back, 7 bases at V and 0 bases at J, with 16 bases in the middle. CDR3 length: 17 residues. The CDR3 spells CASTRTAAASGANVLTF. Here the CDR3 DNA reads TGTGCCAGTACCCGGACAGCCGCTGCCTCTGGGGCCAACGTCCTGACTTTC.

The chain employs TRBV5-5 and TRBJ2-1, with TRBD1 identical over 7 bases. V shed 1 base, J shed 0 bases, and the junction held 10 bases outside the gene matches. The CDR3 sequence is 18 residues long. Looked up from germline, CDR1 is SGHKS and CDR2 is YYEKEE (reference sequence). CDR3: CASSLKGAGQSSYNEQFF. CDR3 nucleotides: TGTGCCAGCAGCTTGAAGGGGGCAGGACAGAGCTCCTACAATGAGCAGTTCTTC.

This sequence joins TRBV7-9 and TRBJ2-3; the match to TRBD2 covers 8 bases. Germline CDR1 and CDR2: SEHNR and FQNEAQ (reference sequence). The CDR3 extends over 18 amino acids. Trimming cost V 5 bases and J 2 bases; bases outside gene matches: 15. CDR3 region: CASSHPTGAGGNTDTQYF. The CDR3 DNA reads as TGTGCCAGCAGCCATCCAACCGGGGCGGGGGGAAACACAGATACGCAGTATTTT.

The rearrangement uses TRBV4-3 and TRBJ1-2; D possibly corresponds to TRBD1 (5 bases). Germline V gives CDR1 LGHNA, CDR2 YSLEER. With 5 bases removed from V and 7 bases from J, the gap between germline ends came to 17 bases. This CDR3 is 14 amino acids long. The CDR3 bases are TGCGCCAGCAGCTTGGGGGAAGCAGTAGGTGGCTACACCTTC. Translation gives CASSLGEAVGGYTF.

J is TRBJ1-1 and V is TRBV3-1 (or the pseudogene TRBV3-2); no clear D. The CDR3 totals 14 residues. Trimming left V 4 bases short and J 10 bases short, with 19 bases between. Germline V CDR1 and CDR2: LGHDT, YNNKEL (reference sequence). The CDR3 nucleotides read TGTGCCAGCAGCCCGATGTCGAAGGAACAAGGAGCTTTCTTT. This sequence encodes CASSPMSKEQGAFF.

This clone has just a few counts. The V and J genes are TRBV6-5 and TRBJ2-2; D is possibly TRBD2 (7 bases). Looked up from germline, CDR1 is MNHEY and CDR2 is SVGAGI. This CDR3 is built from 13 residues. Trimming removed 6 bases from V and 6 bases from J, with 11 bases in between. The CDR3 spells CASRDSGAGELFF. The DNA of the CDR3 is TGTGCCAGCAGGGACAGCGGGGCCGGGGAGCTGTTTTTT.

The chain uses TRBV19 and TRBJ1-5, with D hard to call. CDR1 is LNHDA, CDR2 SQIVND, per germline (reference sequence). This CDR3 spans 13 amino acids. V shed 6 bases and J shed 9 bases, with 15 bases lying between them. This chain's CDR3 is CASRGGPLGPQHF. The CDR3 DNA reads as TGTGCCAGTAGGGGAGGGCCCTTAGGGCCCCAGCATTTT.

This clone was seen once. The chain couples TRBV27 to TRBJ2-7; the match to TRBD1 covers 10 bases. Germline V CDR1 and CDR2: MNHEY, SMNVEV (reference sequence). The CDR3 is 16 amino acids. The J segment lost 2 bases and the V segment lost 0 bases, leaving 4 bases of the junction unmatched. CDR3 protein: CASSLSGTGAPYEQYF. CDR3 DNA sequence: TGTGCCAGCAGTTTATCTGGGACAGGGGCTCCCTACGAGCAGTACTTC.

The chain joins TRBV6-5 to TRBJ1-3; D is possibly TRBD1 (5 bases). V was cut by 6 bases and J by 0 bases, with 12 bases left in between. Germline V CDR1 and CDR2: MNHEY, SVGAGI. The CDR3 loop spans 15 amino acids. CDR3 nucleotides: TGTGCCAGCAGGGGGACGGTTAGCTCTGGAAACACCATATATTTT. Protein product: CASRGTVSSGNTIYF.

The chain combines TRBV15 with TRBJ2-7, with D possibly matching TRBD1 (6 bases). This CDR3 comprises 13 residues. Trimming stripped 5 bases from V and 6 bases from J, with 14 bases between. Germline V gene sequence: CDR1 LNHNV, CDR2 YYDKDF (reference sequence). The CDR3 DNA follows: TGTGCCACCAGCCCAGGACAGACGAGCGAGCAGTACTTC. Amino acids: CATSPGQTSEQYF.

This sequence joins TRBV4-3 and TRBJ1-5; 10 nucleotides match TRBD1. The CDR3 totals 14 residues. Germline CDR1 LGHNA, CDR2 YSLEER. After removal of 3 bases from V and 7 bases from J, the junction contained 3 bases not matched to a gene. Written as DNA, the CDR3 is TGCGCCAGCAGCCAGACAGGGGGCGTGCAGCCCCAGCATTTT. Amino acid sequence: CASSQTGGVQPQHF.

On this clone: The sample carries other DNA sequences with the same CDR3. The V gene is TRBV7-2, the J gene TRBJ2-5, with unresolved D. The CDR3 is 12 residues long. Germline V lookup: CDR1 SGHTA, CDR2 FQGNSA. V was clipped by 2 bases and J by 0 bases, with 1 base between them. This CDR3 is CASSLYQETQYF. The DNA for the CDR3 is TGTGCCAGCAGCTTATACCAAGAGACCCAGTACTTC.

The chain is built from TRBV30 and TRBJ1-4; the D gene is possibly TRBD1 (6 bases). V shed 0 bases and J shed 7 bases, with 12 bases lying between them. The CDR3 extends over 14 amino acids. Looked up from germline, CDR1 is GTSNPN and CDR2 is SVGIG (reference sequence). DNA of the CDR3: TGTGCCTGGAGTGTCTCCAGGGGAGTTGAAAAACTGTTTTTT. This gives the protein CAWSVSRGVEKLFF.

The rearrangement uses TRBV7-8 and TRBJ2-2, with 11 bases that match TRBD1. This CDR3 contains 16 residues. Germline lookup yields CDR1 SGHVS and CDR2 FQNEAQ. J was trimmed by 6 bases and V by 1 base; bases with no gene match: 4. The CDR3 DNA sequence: TGTGCCAGCAGCTTAGTGCGGACAGGGGGCCCCGGGGAGCTGTTTTTT. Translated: CASSLVRTGGPGELFF.

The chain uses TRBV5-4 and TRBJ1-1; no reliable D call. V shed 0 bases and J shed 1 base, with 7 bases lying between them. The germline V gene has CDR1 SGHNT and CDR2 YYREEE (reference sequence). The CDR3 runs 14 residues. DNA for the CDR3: TGTGCCAGCAGCTTGGACGCGGGGAACACTGAAGCTTTCTTT. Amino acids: CASSLDAGNTEAFF.

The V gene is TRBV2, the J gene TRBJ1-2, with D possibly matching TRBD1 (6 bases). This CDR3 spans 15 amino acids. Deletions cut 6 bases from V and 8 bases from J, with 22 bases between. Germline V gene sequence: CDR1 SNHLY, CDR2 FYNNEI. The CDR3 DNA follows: TGTGCCAGCAGGGCCCAGACACAGGGAGCCGACGGCTACACCTTC. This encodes CASRAQTQGADGYTF. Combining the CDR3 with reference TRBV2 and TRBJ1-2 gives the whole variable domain EPEVTQTPSHQVTQMGQEVILRCVPISNHLYFYWYRQILGQKVEFLVSFYNNEISEKSEIFDDQFSVERPDGSNFTLKIRSTKLEDSAMYFCASRAQTQGADGYTFGSGTRLTVV.

The CDR3 reads CAFQRGDTQYF. The CDR3 DNA follows: TGTGCTTTCCAGAGGGGAGATACGCAGTATTTT. V usage is TRBV25-1 and J usage is TRBJ2-3; D is possibly TRBD1 or TRBD2 (5 bases each). This CDR3 is 11 amino acids long. Germline CDR1 reads MGHDK; CDR2 reads SYGVNS.

The CDR3 loop reads CASSLPRGRTEAFF. The CDR3 DNA reads TGTGCCAGCAGCTTGCCCAGGGGGCGAACTGAAGCTTTCTTT. This chain joins TRBV5-4 and TRBJ1-1, with 8 bases lining up with TRBD1. The CDR3 consists of 14 residues. Per germline, CDR1 SGHNT and CDR2 YYREEE (reference sequence). With V trimmed by 1 base and J by 5 bases, 4 bases remained unmatched.

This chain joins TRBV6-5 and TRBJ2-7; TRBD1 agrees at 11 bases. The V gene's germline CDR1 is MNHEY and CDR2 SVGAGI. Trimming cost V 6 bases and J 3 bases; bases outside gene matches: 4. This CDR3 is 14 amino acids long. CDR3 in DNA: TGTGCCAGCAGCCAGGGACAGGGGGACTACGAGCAGTACTTC. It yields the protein CASSQGQGDYEQYF.

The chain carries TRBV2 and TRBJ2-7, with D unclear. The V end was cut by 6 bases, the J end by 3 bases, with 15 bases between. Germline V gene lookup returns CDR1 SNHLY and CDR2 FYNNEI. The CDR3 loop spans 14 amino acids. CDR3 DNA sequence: TGTGCCAGCAGCGACAAGCCAACCATCTACGAGCAGTACTTC. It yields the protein CASSDKPTIYEQYF.

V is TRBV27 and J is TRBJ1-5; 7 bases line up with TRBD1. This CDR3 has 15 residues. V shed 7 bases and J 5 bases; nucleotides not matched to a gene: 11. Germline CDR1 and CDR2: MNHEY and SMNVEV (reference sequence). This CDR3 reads CASKNDREVDQPQHF. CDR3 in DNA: TGTGCCAGCAAAAATGACAGGGAAGTAGATCAGCCCCAGCATTTT.

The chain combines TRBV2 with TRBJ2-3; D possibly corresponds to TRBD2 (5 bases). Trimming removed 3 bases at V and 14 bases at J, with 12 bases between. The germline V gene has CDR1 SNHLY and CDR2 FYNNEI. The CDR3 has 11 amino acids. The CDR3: CASSERTVRYF. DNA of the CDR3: TGTGCCAGCAGTGAGAGGACTGTTCGGTATTTT. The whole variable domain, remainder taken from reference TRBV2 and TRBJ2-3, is EPEVTQTPSHQVTQMGQEVILRCVPISNHLYFYWYRQILGQKVEFLVSFYNNEISEKSEIFDDQFSVERPDGSNFTLKIRSTKLEDSAMYFCASSERTVRYFGPGTRLTVL.